Below, one T cell receptor beta chain is given with its context. No antigen is known for it. The data derive from a study of T cell responses to AZD1222 COVID-19 vaccine. Using immunoSEQ multiplex PCR, the repertoire was profiled, and TCRdb retains in-frame clones only, with some absent. The sample holds fewer than 85,000 clones, approximately 92% seen once. Findings and limits, study-wide: After two AZD1222 doses, spike-specific TCR breadth and depth rose versus day 0.

Pooling of second doses given at about 4 or about 12 weeks was done. V lost 3 bases and J lost 6; bases outside the gene matches: 6. CDR1 MNHEY and CDR2 SMNVEV come from the germline V gene (reference sequence). This CDR3 contains 16 residues. V gene TRBV27 combines with J gene TRBJ2-1, with 12 positions matching TRBD2. This clonotype was sampled from an adult who received the AZD1222 COVID-19 vaccine. This specimen consisted of peripheral blood, obtained 28 days after the second AZD1222 dose. CDR3 sequence reads: CASSLWTSGTFNEQFF. For the CDR3, the DNA is TGTGCCAGCAGTTTGTGGACTAGCGGGACGTTCAATGAGCAGTTCTTC.